One TCR beta chain is described in this entry. V shed 8 bases, J shed 3 bases, and the junction held 12 bases outside the gene matches. The CDR3 length is 15 residues. This specimen comes from a study of molecular identifiers for immune sequencing clone quantification. Bulk TCR library preparation followed previously described methods with listed TCR primers. TCRdb re-called the PCR reads through MiXCR, storing one row per CDR3 protein. The repertoire holds roughly 630,000 distinct CDR3 sequences, 25% seen once, with 0.78% in the top ten. The clonotype was recovered from a human donor in good health. Some libraries in this study had Jurkat cell RNA spiked in. The genes are TRBV5-3 and TRBJ2-7, with 9 bases fitting TRBD1. TRBV5-3 is an ORF; its function is uncertain. Sequenced input: naive CD8+ T cells from blood, with Jurkat cell RNA spiked in. As to subset: FACS-sorted CD8+CD4-CCR7+CD45RA+ naive T cells. In DNA form, the CDR3 reads TGTGCCAGCAGCCTGGACAGGGGAAATGGCTACGAGCAGTACTTC. Protein: CASSLDRGNGYEQYF.